This T cell receptor beta chain was sequenced for a study of blood T cell repertoires in COVID-19. Study-level background: The analysed material was cDNA or gDNA that came from T cells, B-cell-depleted T cells, or PBMCs.

In terms of age and location, participants ranged from roughly 18 to 90 years and lived in approximately 24 US areas. The recovered donors of Cohort 3 showed two negative PCRs, clearance, or symptom resolution. In germline, CDR1 is SGHNT, CDR2 YYREEE (reference sequence). The CDR3 spans 15 residues. The ends lost 1 base at V and 5 bases at J; junction bases unmatched: 5. The repertoire was sequenced with immunoSEQ multiplex PCR; TCRdb's copy has only in-frame clones and lacks some. The sample yields 150,000 to 200,000 clones, approximately 80% seen once. The V gene is TRBV5-4, the J gene TRBJ2-7; 11 nucleotides line up with TRBD2. Sequencing input: PBMCs or T cells enriched from blood (not recorded which). This clonotype was obtained from an older woman who had recovered from COVID-19. The CDR3 protein is CASSLTSGRFNEQYF. DNA for the CDR3: TGTGCCAGCAGCTTGACTAGCGGGAGATTTAACGAGCAGTACTTC.